This paragraph covers one TCR beta chain sequence. Its target is unknown. This specimen includes other DNA sequences encoding the same CDR3. The data originate from a study of PD-1 blockade in classical Hodgkin lymphoma. Study context: It was nivolumab at 3 mg/kg, given intravenously every 2 weeks, that patients received. Study results and caveats: Reported findings placed baseline TCR diversity lower in newly diagnosed patients (compared with healthy donors).

Every one of the patients relapsed after autologous stem cell transplantation (brentuximab vedotin exposure was variable). Complete response, partial response or progressive disease constituted the best response categories observed. Clones were read by immunoSEQ multiplex PCR, and TCRdb kept only the in-frame ones, dropping some. This table holds about 110,000 clones, about nine tenths found once. V was clipped by 1 base and J by 0 bases, with 7 bases between them. CDR3 length equals 14 residues. Looked up from germline, CDR1 is SGHTA and CDR2 is FQGNSA. The chain employs TRBV7-2 and TRBJ2-7; D remains ambiguous. The sequencing used peripheral blood mononuclear cells (PBMCs), collected before the second cycle of nivolumab. This clonotype was sampled from a human donor with classical Hodgkin lymphoma. The DNA for the CDR3 is TGTGCCAGCAGCTTAGGACACAGCTCCTACGAGCAGTACTTC. As protein: CASSLGHSSYEQYF.